Below are 9 T cell receptor beta chains sequenced from a single sample in a study of PD-L1 blockade in urothelial cancer. Measured with immunoSEQ multiplex PCR; TCRdb has only the in-frame clones, and not every one. Of about 130,000 clones listed, 86% are singletons. Time point meaning: peripheral blood 6 weeks after treatment start. Here the sequenced sample was PBMCs, taken around atezolizumab (anti-PD-L1) treatment. The receptor set was obtained from a man over 45 with urothelial cancer.

The chain has TRBV7-9 and TRBJ2-2, with TRBD2 matching 9 bases. Germline trimming cut 0 bases from V and 5 bases from J; bases unmatched to any gene: 13. CDR1 and CDR2 from the germline V gene are SEHNR and FQNEAQ (reference sequence). This CDR3 is built from 19 residues. CDR3 sequence (DNA): TGTGCCAGCAGCTTAGCAGGGGGATGGCGGGAGGGTTTAACCGGGGAGCTGTTTTTT. Its protein product is CASSLAGGWREGLTGELFF.

The CDR3 DNA sequence: TGTGCCAGCAGCTTTGATAGCGGGAGGGGGGAGACCCAGTACTTC. Protein product: CASSFDSGRGETQYF. The chain is built from TRBV7-2 and TRBJ2-5; TRBD2 agrees at 11 bases. The V segment lost 3 bases and the J segment 5 bases; nucleotides outside the gene matches: 5. CDR1 is SGHTA, CDR2 FQGNSA, per germline. The CDR3 sequence is 15 residues long. The full variable domain, in which reference TRBV7-2 and TRBJ2-5 provide the parts outside the CDR3, is GAGVSQSPSNKVTEKGKDVELRCDPISGHTALYWYRQSLGQGLEFLIYFQGNSAPDKSGLPSDRFSAERTGGSVSTLTIQRTQQEDSAVYLCASSFDSGRGETQYFGPGTRLLVL.

The chain couples TRBV11-1 to TRBJ2-7; TRBD2 matches 11 bases. J lost 5 bases, V lost 5 bases, and 11 bases had no gene match. Germline CDR1 is SGHAT and CDR2 is FQDESV (reference sequence). The CDR3 sequence is 16 residues long. CDR3 sequence (DNA): TGTGCCAGCAGCACCGGGACTAGCGGAAGAATCGACGAGCAGTACTTC. Translation gives CASSTGTSGRIDEQYF.

The V and J genes are TRBV4-2 and TRBJ2-3, with D unresolved. The CDR3 has 16 amino acids. CDR1 is LGHNA and CDR2 is YNFKEQ in the germline V gene. Trimming took 1 base from V and 0 from J, leaving 11 bases between them. Here the CDR3 reads CASSQGVGSSTDTQYF. The CDR3 region has the DNA TGTGCCAGCAGCCAAGGCGTCGGTTCTAGCACAGATACGCAGTATTTT.

V usage is TRBV15 and J usage is TRBJ2-3; TRBD1 is a possible D gene (6 bases). The CDR3 consists of 15 residues. The V gene lost 0 bases and the J gene lost 6 bases, with 13 bases spanning the gap. CDR1 and CDR2 (germline): LNHNV, YYDKDF (reference sequence). CDR3 DNA sequence: TGTGCCACCAGCAGAGATCAGGGGCGGGCGGATACGCAGTATTTT. Its protein is CATSRDQGRADTQYF.

The chain combines TRBV7-6 with TRBJ2-3; 14 bases match TRBD2. CDR1 is SGHVS, CDR2 FNYEAQ, per germline. The CDR3 is 18 amino acids. J was trimmed by 2 bases and V by 0 bases; bases with no gene match: 4. The CDR3 DNA follows: TGTGCCAGCAGCTTAGCGCCGACTAGCGGGAGGGTCACAGATACGCAGTATTTT. It yields the protein CASSLAPTSGRVTDTQYF.

The chain recombines TRBV2 with TRBJ1-2; TRBD1 agrees at 8 bases. CDR1 and CDR2 from the germline V gene are SNHLY and FYNNEI. This CDR3 spans 14 amino acids. The junction had 8 bases not matched to a gene; V was cut back by 3 bases and J by 8 bases. CDR3 nucleotide sequence: TGTGCCAGCAGTGACTGGACAGGGATTGAGGGCTACACCTTC. Encoded protein: CASSDWTGIEGYTF. The variable domain in full, completed from reference TRBV2 and TRBJ1-2, reads EPEVTQTPSHQVTQMGQEVILRCVPISNHLYFYWYRQILGQKVEFLVSFYNNEISEKSEIFDDQFSVERPDGSNFTLKIRSTKLEDSAMYFCASSDWTGIEGYTFGSGTRLTVV.

The chain recombines TRBV7-9 with TRBJ1-1, with D unclear. The germline V gene has CDR1 SEHNR and CDR2 FQNEAQ (reference sequence). The CDR3 length is 13 residues. V lost 3 bases and J 3 bases, leaving 8 bases between the germline ends. CDR3 in amino acids: CASSFVADTEAFF. As DNA, the CDR3 is TGTGCCAGCAGCTTCGTAGCGGACACTGAAGCTTTCTTT.

The chain carries TRBV28 and TRBJ1-2; no reliable D call. CDR1 and CDR2 from the germline V gene are MDHEN and SYDVKM. Trimming took 6 bases from V and 4 from J, leaving 6 bases between them. The CDR3 covers 11 residues. The CDR3 DNA is TGTGCCAGCAGCACCGGCTATGGCTACACCTTC. This translates into CASSTGYGYTF.